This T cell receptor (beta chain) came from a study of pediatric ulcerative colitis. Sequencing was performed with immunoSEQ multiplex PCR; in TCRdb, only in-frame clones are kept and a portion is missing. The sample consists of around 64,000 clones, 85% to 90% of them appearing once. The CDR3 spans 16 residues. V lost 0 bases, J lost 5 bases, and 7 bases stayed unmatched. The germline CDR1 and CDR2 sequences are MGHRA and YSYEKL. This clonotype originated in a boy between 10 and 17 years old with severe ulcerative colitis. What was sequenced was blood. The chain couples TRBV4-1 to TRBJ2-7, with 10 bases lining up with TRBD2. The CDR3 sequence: CASSQDRLAGADEQYF. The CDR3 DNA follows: TGCGCCAGCAGCCAAGATCGTCTAGCGGGAGCGGACGAGCAGTACTTC.